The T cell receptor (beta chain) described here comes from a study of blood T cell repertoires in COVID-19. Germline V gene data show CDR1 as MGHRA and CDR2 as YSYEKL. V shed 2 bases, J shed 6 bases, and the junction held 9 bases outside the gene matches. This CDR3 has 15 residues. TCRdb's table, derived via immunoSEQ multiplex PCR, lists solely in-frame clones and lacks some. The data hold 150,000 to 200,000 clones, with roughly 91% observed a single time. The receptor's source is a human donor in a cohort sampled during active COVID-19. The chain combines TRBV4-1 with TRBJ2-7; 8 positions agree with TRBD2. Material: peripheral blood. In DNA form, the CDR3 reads TGCGCCAGCAGCCAACAGGGACTAGAGGGGCTCGAGCAGTACTTC. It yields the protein CASSQQGLEGLEQYF.